This T cell receptor beta chain is from a study of T cell clonotyping in hematopoietic cell transplantation. This sample's time point: recipient sample about 28 days before transplant, after cytoreduction. TCRdb keeps only in-frame clones here, not all; method: immunoSEQ multiplex PCR. The table records some 19,000 clones, around three quarters of them present only once. J gave up 9 bases and V 4 bases, and 7 bases lay outside the gene matches. This CDR3 spans 12 amino acids. CDR1 is GTSNPN, CDR2 SVGIG, per germline (reference sequence). Concerning this clone: What it recognizes is unknown.

Study-level points and caveats: Recipient TCR diversity dropped after transplant; expanded clonotypes rose from day 30 to 180. Broader posttransplant TCR repertoire diversity was predicted by graft donor and pretransplant recipient Inverse Simpson Index values.

This rearrangement joins TRBV30 to TRBJ1-1; 8 bases fit TRBD1. The sequencing used peripheral blood mononuclear cells, collected before stem cell transplant. This TCR derives from a man aged 55-75 years with acute myeloid leukemia. Some clones in this sample may be carry-over from other donors' samples. In nucleotides, the CDR3 is TGTGCCTGGAATGGACAGGGTCGAAAAGCTTTCTTT. Its translation: CAWNGQGRKAFF. The full variable domain, with the rest looked up from reference TRBV30 and TRBJ1-1, is SQTIHQWPATLVQPVGSPLSLECTVEGTSNPNLYWYRQAAGRGLQLLFYSVGIGQISSEVPQNLSASRPQDRQFILSSKKLLLSDSGFYLCAWNGQGRKAFFGQGTRLTVV.